These T cell receptor beta chains were read from a single sample in a study of CD4 T cells in relation to SARS-CoV-2 and coronaviruses. No antigen is known for these receptors. The data were produced by immunoSEQ multiplex PCR, yet TCRdb's version contains in-frame clones alone and is incomplete. Among more than 20,000 clones listed, less than 85% were seen once. Sequenced sample: CD4+ T cells from PBMCs, cultured in vitro. Receptors originate from a human donor in good health. Each CDR3 is given with its conserved first and last residue. A D gene is named only where the DNA matches it firmly. Not all rows give a size; the values are once, few, many and, for expanded clones, a class.

D: .
J: TRBJ2-7
V: TRBV5-1
size: .
DNA: TGCGCCAGCAGCTTGGAGGCAGGGGTCTACGAGCAGTACTTC
CDR3: CASSLEAGVYEQYF

D: TRBD1
J: TRBJ2-5
V: TRBV28
size: .
DNA: TGTGCCAGCAGTTTTGTGGACAGGGAGCTGGGGACCCAGTACTTC
CDR3: CASSFVDRELGTQYF

D: .
J: TRBJ2-7
V: TRBV28
size: .
DNA: TGTGCCAGCAGTGGACCGCGTCCCGGGGCAGCCTACGAGCAGTACTTC
CDR3: CASSGPRPGAAYEQYF

D: .
J: TRBJ2-7
V: TRBV6-5
size: .
DNA: TGTGCCAGCAGGGACGGTTACGAGCAGTACTTC
CDR3: CASRDGYEQYF

D: .
J: TRBJ1-2
V: TRBV2
size: .
DNA: TGTGCCAGCAGTCGGACGGACTCTAACTATGGCTACACCTTC
CDR3: CASSRTDSNYGYTF

D: .
J: TRBJ2-7
V: TRBV21-1
size: .
DNA: TGTGCCAGCAGCAATGGACAGGGCCAATACTACGAGCAGTACTTC
CDR3: CASSNGQGQYYEQYF

D: .
J: TRBJ2-2
V: TRBV11-2
size: .
DNA: TGTGCCAGCAGCTTAGATGTCGCATCGAACACCGGGGAGCTGTTTTTT
CDR3: CASSLDVASNTGELFF

D: .
J: TRBJ1-2
V: TRBV28
size: .
DNA: TGTGCCACTAATACACAGGGATACGGCTACACCTTC
CDR3: CATNTQGYGYTF

D: .
J: TRBJ1-6
V: TRBV9
size: .
DNA: TGTGCCAGCAGCGTAAGTCGTGGGAGCTCCTATAATTCACCCCTCCACTTT
CDR3: CASSVSRGSSYNSPLHF

D: TRBD2
J: TRBJ2-1
V: TRBV5-1
size: .
DNA: TGCGCCAGCAGCTTGGTAGCGGGAGAGCATGAGCAGTTCTTC
CDR3: CASSLVAGEHEQFF

D: .
J: TRBJ1-2
V: TRBV5-1
size: .
DNA: TGCGCCAGCAGCTTGTCTTCACAGATCTATGGCTACACCTTC
CDR3: CASSLSSQIYGYTF

D: .
J: TRBJ2-3
V: TRBV2
size: .
DNA: TGTGCCAGCAGGTCCCTTTTCTCCTCTAGCACAGATACGCAGTATTTT
CDR3: CASRSLFSSSTDTQYF

D: TRBD2
J: TRBJ2-3
V: TRBV24-1
size: .
DNA: TGTGCCACGGGGACTAGCGGGGGGCTAGGGAATACGCAGTATTTT
CDR3: CATGTSGGLGNTQYF

D: TRBD1
J: TRBJ2-1
V: TRBV9
size: .
DNA: TGTGCCAGCAGCCCCCGCGAGGGGGCGCGAGGAAGTGAGCAGTTCTTC
CDR3: CASSPREGARGSEQFF

D: .
J: TRBJ1-2
V: TRBV25-1
size: .
DNA: TGTGCCAGCAGCGATCCGACAGGTCCTTATGGCTACACCTTC
CDR3: CASSDPTGPYGYTF

D: TRBD1
J: TRBJ1-5
V: TRBV10-3
size: few
DNA: TGTGCCATCTCGGGCGACCAGGGGGTAAATCAGCCCCAGCATTTT
CDR3: CAISGDQGVNQPQHF

D: TRBD2
J: TRBJ2-1
V: TRBV6-4
size: .
DNA: TGTGCCAGCAGTGAACTAGCGGGGGATAACAATGAGCAGTTCTTC
CDR3: CASSELAGDNNEQFF

D: .
J: TRBJ2-2
V: TRBV7-9
size: .
DNA: TGTGCCAGCAGCTTCGACGGGTTCAGGGCCGGGGAGCTGTTTTTT
CDR3: CASSFDGFRAGELFF

D: TRBD2
J: TRBJ2-5
V: TRBV5-4
size: .
DNA: TGTGCCAGCAGCTTGGAGGGGACTAGCGATGAGACCCAGTACTTC
CDR3: CASSLEGTSDETQYF

D: .
J: TRBJ2-2
V: TRBV11-3
size: few
DNA: TGTGCCAGCAGTGACCCCGTCGGGGAGCTGTTTTTT
CDR3: CASSDPVGELFF

D: .
J: TRBJ1-5
V: TRBV6-1
size: .
DNA: TGTGCCAGCAGTGAAGCGCCCGACAGCGAATACAATCAGCCCCAGCATTTT
CDR3: CASSEAPDSEYNQPQHF

D: TRBD1
J: TRBJ1-2
V: TRBV30
size: few
DNA: TGTGCCTGGAGTGTACGCAGGGACAGCAACTATGGCTACACCTTC
CDR3: CAWSVRRDSNYGYTF

D: TRBD1
J: TRBJ2-5
V: TRBV5-4
size: .
DNA: TGTGCCAGCAGCTTTGGACAGGAGCAAGAGACCCAGTACTTC
CDR3: CASSFGQEQETQYF

D: TRBD1
J: TRBJ2-2
V: TRBV19
size: few
DNA: TGTGCCAGTAGTTTATCCCAGGGGGCAGGGACCGGGGAGCTGTTTTTT
CDR3: CASSLSQGAGTGELFF

D: TRBD2
J: TRBJ2-7
V: TRBV6-6
size: .
DNA: TGTGCCAGCAGTTACTCGAGTAGCGGGGGAGGCTCCGAGCAGTACTTC
CDR3: CASSYSSSGGGSEQYF

D: TRBD2
J: TRBJ2-2
V: TRBV14
size: .
DNA: TGTGCCAGCAGCCCTCGGCTAGCGGGAGCTTCCGGGGAGCTGTTTTTT
CDR3: CASSPRLAGASGELFF

D: TRBD1
J: TRBJ1-5
V: TRBV19
size: .
DNA: TGTGCCAGTAGTCGACAGGGGAGCAATCAGCCCCAGCATTTT
CDR3: CASSRQGSNQPQHF

D: .
J: TRBJ1-1
V: TRBV6-5
size: .
DNA: TGTGCCAGCAGTAAGGGACAAGAGAACACTGAAGCTTTCTTT
CDR3: CASSKGQENTEAFF

D: .
J: TRBJ2-7
V: TRBV28
size: .
DNA: TGTGCCAGCGCCCTCTCCTACGAGCAGTACTTC
CDR3: CASALSYEQYF

D: .
J: TRBJ1-1
V: TRBV19
size: .
DNA: TGTGCCAGTAGTCCGGGACAAGGGAACACTGAAGCTTTCTTT
CDR3: CASSPGQGNTEAFF

D: .
J: TRBJ2-7
V: TRBV12-5
size: .
DNA: TGTGCTAGTGGTCGGGAGTATGGCGAGCAGTACTTC
CDR3: CASGREYGEQYF

D: TRBD1
J: TRBJ2-7
V: TRBV14
size: .
DNA: TGTGCCAGCAGCCCCCTTACAGGGGGCGCATCGTCCTACGAGCAGTACTTC
CDR3: CASSPLTGGASSYEQYF

D: TRBD1
J: TRBJ1-2
V: TRBV18
size: few
DNA: TGTGCCAGCTCGGGGACAGGGGGCCCTGGCTACACCTTC
CDR3: CASSGTGGPGYTF

D: .
J: TRBJ2-3
V: TRBV9
size: .
DNA: TGTGCCAGCAGTCCCTGGGCCGGTACAGATACGCAGTATTTT
CDR3: CASSPWAGTDTQYF

D: TRBD2
J: TRBJ2-5
V: TRBV3-1/TRBV3-2
size: .
DNA: TGTGCCAGCAGTCTGTGGCGGGAGAGAGAGACCCAGTACTTC
CDR3: CASSLWRERETQYF

D: .
J: TRBJ2-6
V: TRBV19
size: .
DNA: TGTGCCAGTAGTACCGTCCCCCAGGGGCCTGGGGCCAACGTCCTGACTTTC
CDR3: CASSTVPQGPGANVLTF

D: .
J: TRBJ1-1
V: TRBV3-1/TRBV3-2
size: .
DNA: TGTGCCAGCAGCCAATTTGCCAGGTCAAACGAAGCTTTCTTT
CDR3: CASSQFARSNEAFF

D: .
J: TRBJ1-3
V: TRBV30
size: .
DNA: TGTGCCTGGAACCAGGCCGGCTCTGGAAACACCATATATTTT
CDR3: CAWNQAGSGNTIYF

D: .
J: TRBJ2-7
V: TRBV6-1
size: .
DNA: TGTGCCAGCAGCCAGACACAGAACTACGAGCAGTACTTC
CDR3: CASSQTQNYEQYF

D: .
J: TRBJ2-5
V: TRBV5-1
size: .
DNA: TGCGCCAGCAGCTTGGATCGCAGCCAAGAGACCCAGTACTTC
CDR3: CASSLDRSQETQYF

D: .
J: TRBJ1-3
V: TRBV2
size: .
DNA: TGTGCCAGACAGGTGTTATCTGGAAACACCATATATTTT
CDR3: CARQVLSGNTIYF

D: .
J: TRBJ2-5
V: TRBV6-5
size: once
DNA: TGTGCCAGCAGACAAAGCCGGTCCCGAGAGACCCAGTACTTC
CDR3: CASRQSRSRETQYF

D: TRBD2
J: TRBJ2-1
V: TRBV9
size: .
DNA: TGTGCCAGCAGCGTCAGCGGGACGTTGTCCTACAATGAGCAGTTCTTC
CDR3: CASSVSGTLSYNEQFF

D: .
J: TRBJ2-7
V: TRBV29-1
size: .
DNA: TGCAGCGTTGGGTCCCGGGGGGCGGGGAGGGAGCAGTACTTC
CDR3: CSVGSRGAGREQYF

D: .
J: TRBJ2-3
V: TRBV5-1
size: .
DNA: TGCGCCAGCAGTCCGACAGACGATAGCACAGATACGCAGTATTTT
CDR3: CASSPTDDSTDTQYF

D: .
J: TRBJ2-5
V: TRBV5-1
size: .
DNA: TGCGCCAGCAGAGGACAGGAGACCCAGTACTTC
CDR3: CASRGQETQYF

D: .
J: TRBJ2-3
V: TRBV24-1
size: .
DNA: TGTGCCACCAGTGACCCGGGACTCAAAGATACGCAGTATTTT
CDR3: CATSDPGLKDTQYF

D: .
J: TRBJ2-7
V: TRBV11-2
size: .
DNA: TGTGCCAGCCTAGGGGTAGTCGATTACGAGCAGTACTTC
CDR3: CASLGVVDYEQYF

D: TRBD1
J: TRBJ2-1
V: TRBV5-1
size: once
DNA: TGCGCCAGCGTCCCTCCTTGGGACAGGGGAGTCGGTGAGCAGTTCTTC
CDR3: CASVPPWDRGVGEQFF

D: TRBD2
J: TRBJ2-1
V: TRBV25-1
size: once
DNA: TGTGCCAGCAGTGGCCCCAAGCGGGAGAAAGGTGATGAGCAGTTCTTC
CDR3: CASSGPKREKGDEQFF

D: .
J: TRBJ1-4
V: TRBV6-6
size: .
DNA: TGTGCCAGCAACGCCGTAACCGCGGGTGAAAAACTGTTTTTT
CDR3: CASNAVTAGEKLFF

D: TRBD1
J: TRBJ1-1
V: TRBV9
size: .
DNA: TGTGCCAGCAGCCCCTGGACAGGGGTGGCTGAAGCTTTCTTT
CDR3: CASSPWTGVAEAFF

D: .
J: TRBJ1-4
V: TRBV28
size: .
DNA: TGTGCCAGCAGTTTGGGTCAGGGGATTGGAAATGAAAAACTGTTTTTT
CDR3: CASSLGQGIGNEKLFF

D: TRBD1
J: TRBJ1-6
V: TRBV7-9
size: few
DNA: TGTGCCAGCAGCAAAGAGACAGGGTCAAATTCACCCCTCCACTTT
CDR3: CASSKETGSNSPLHF

D: .
J: TRBJ2-5
V: TRBV4-1
size: .
DNA: TGCGCCAGCAGCCAAGATGCAACTAGAAAAGAGACCCAGTACTTC
CDR3: CASSQDATRKETQYF